The T cell receptor (beta chain) described here comes from a study of shared clonotypes between healthy human individuals. General study points: Roughly 5% of naive CD4 clonotypes were shared across four donors.

The germline CDR1 and CDR2 sequences are MNHEY and SMNVEV (reference sequence). V shed 4 bases and J 2 bases; nucleotides not matched to a gene: 7. The CDR3 contains 15 residues. CD45RO-negative cells were positively selected for CCR7, leaving out terminally differentiated effector memory CD45RA+ cells. Worth noting for this clone: Its antigen is still unknown.

Sequencing used immunoSEQ multiplex PCR; TCRdb keeps in-frame clones, though not all of them. Among millions of clones listed, about 93% were seen once. The clonotype was recovered from a man aged 18 to 30 in good health. Some clones in this sample may be carry-over from other donors' samples. The chain employs TRBV27 and TRBJ2-7; the match to TRBD2 covers 8 bases. The sample was naive CD8+ T cells from PBMCs. The CDR3 reads CASSSPGLGTYEQYF. In DNA form, the CDR3 reads TGTGCCAGCAGTTCGCCGGGACTAGGTACCTACGAGCAGTACTTC.